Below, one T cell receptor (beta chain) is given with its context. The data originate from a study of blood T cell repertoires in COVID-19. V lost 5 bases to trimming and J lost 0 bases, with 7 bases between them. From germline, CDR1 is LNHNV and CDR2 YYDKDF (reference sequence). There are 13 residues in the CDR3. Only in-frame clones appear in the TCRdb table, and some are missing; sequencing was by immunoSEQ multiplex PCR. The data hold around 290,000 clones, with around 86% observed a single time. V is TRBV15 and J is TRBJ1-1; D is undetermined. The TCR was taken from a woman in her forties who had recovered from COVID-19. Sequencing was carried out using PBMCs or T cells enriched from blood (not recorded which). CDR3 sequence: CATSGPMNTEAFF. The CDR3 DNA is TGTGCCACCAGCGGCCCCATGAACACTGAAGCTTTCTTT.